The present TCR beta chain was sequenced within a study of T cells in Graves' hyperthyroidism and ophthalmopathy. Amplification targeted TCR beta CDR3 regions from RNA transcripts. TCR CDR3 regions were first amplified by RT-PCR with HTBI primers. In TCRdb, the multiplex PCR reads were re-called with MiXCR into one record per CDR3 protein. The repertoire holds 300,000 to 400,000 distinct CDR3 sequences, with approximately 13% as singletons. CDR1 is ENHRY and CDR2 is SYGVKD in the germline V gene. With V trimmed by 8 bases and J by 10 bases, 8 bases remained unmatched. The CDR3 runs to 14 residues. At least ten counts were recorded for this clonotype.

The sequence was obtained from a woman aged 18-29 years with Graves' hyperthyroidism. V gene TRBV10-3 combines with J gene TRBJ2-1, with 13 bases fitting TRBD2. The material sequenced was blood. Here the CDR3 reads CAIRSGTSGEEQFF. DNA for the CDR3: TGTGCCATCCGGAGCGGGACTAGCGGGGAGGAGCAGTTCTTC.